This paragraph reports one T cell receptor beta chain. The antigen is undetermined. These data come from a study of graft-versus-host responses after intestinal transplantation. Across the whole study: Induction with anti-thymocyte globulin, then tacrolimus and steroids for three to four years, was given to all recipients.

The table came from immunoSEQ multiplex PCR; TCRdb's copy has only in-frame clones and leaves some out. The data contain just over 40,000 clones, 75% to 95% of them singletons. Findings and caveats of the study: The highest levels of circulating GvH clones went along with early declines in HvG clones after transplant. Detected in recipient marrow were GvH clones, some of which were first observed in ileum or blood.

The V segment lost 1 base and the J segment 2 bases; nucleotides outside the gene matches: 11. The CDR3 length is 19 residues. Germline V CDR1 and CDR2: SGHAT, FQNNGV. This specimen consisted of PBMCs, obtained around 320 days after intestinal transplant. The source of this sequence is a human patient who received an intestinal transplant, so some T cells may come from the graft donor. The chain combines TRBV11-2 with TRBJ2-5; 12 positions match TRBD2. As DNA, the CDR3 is TGTGCCAGCAGCTTAGTTGGTCTAGCGGGAGGGCCTAAACAAGAGACCCAGTACTTC. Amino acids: CASSLVGLAGGPKQETQYF.